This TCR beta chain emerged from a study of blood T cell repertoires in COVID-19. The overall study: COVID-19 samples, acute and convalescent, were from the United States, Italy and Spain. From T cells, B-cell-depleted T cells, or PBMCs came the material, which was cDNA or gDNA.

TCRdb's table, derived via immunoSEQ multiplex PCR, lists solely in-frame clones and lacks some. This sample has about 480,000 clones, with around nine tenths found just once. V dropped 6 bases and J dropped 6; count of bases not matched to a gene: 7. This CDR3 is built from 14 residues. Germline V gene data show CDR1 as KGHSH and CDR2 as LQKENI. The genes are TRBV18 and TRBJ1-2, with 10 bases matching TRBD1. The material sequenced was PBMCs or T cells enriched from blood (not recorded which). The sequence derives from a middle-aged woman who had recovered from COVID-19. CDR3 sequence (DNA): TGTGCCAGCTCGTACCGGGACAGGGGCCATGGCTACACCTTC. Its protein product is CASSYRDRGHGYTF.